The rows below give T cell receptor beta chains drawn from one sample of a study of shared clonotypes between healthy human individuals. Data came from immunoSEQ multiplex PCR; TCRdb stores just in-frame clones and leaves some out. There are approximately 530,000 clones in the sample; more than 95% occur only once, and under 0.065% lies in the top ten. Source material: naive CD4+ T cells sorted from blood. These receptor sequences come from a woman in her thirties in good health. Each CDR3 is given with its conserved first and last residue. Each record gives: V gene, J gene, CDR3 length, D gene, clone size, CDR3 DNA, CDR3 protein. D genes are given only for firm matches. A row's size may be missing; if present it is once, few, many or a size class.

V gene: TRBV4-1
J gene: TRBJ2-7
CDR3 length: 16
D gene: TRBD1
clone size: -
CDR3 DNA: TGCGCCAGCAGCCAGGCTCCGGGACAGGGGCACTACGAGCAGTACTTC
CDR3 protein: CASSQAPGQGHYEQYF

V gene: TRBV4-2
J gene: TRBJ2-7
CDR3 length: 13
D gene: -
clone size: -
CDR3 DNA: TGTGCCAGCAGCCCAACCCCGGGTCCCGAGCAGTACTTC
CDR3 protein: CASSPTPGPEQYF

V gene: TRBV30
J gene: TRBJ2-3
CDR3 length: 12
D gene: -
clone size: -
CDR3 DNA: TGTGCCTGGGACAGGAGCACAGATACGCAGTATTTT
CDR3 protein: CAWDRSTDTQYF

V gene: TRBV11-2
J gene: TRBJ2-3
CDR3 length: 16
D gene: TRBD2
clone size: -
CDR3 DNA: TGTGCCAGCAGCCGATGGTTAGCGGGAACCACAGATACGCAGTATTTT
CDR3 protein: CASSRWLAGTTDTQYF

V gene: TRBV6-5
J gene: TRBJ2-5
CDR3 length: 11
D gene: -
clone size: -
CDR3 DNA: TGTGCCAGCAGTTACGGGGAGACCCAGTACTTC
CDR3 protein: CASSYGETQYF

V gene: TRBV2
J gene: TRBJ2-1
CDR3 length: 15
D gene: TRBD2
clone size: -
CDR3 DNA: TGTGCCAGCAGTGGTAGGACTAGTGGATCGGTTGAGCAGTTCTTC
CDR3 protein: CASSGRTSGSVEQFF

V gene: TRBV5-1
J gene: TRBJ2-7
CDR3 length: 8
D gene: -
clone size: -
CDR3 DNA: TGCGCCAGCAGCCCTCAGTACTTC
CDR3 protein: CASSPQYF

V gene: TRBV30
J gene: TRBJ1-1
CDR3 length: 13
D gene: -
clone size: -
CDR3 DNA: TGTGCCCGGGGAAGGACACCTCGCACTGAAGCTTTCTTT
CDR3 protein: CARGRTPRTEAFF

V gene: TRBV6-5
J gene: TRBJ2-6
CDR3 length: 16
D gene: -
clone size: -
CDR3 DNA: TGTGCCAGCAGTTACTCAACCCGAGCTGGGGCCAACGTCCTGACTTTC
CDR3 protein: CASSYSTRAGANVLTF

V gene: TRBV5-8
J gene: TRBJ2-1
CDR3 length: 16
D gene: TRBD2
clone size: -
CDR3 DNA: TGTGCCAGCACCCCTGGACTAGCGGGAACCTACAATGAGCAGTTCTTC
CDR3 protein: CASTPGLAGTYNEQFF

V gene: TRBV28
J gene: TRBJ2-1
CDR3 length: 14
D gene: TRBD1
clone size: -
CDR3 DNA: TGTGCCAGCAGCAGCGGGACAGGGAGCAATGAGCAGTTCTTC
CDR3 protein: CASSSGTGSNEQFF

V gene: TRBV6-5
J gene: TRBJ2-7
CDR3 length: 14
D gene: -
clone size: -
CDR3 DNA: TGTGCCAGCAGTTACAGTCGAGCGTCCTACGAGCAGTACTTC
CDR3 protein: CASSYSRASYEQYF

V gene: TRBV10-2
J gene: TRBJ2-5
CDR3 length: 15
D gene: -
clone size: -
CDR3 DNA: TGCGCCAGCAGTGAGACTAGCAGATTCCAAGAGACCCAGTACTTC
CDR3 protein: CASSETSRFQETQYF

V gene: TRBV15
J gene: TRBJ2-7
CDR3 length: 12
D gene: -
clone size: -
CDR3 DNA: TGTGCCACCAGCAGAGATCTGGACGAGCAGTACTTC
CDR3 protein: CATSRDLDEQYF

V gene: TRBV2
J gene: TRBJ1-4
CDR3 length: 14
D gene: -
clone size: -
CDR3 DNA: TGTGCCAGCAGTGAAGGGAGTCCTAATGAAAAACTGTTTTTT
CDR3 protein: CASSEGSPNEKLFF

V gene: TRBV4-1
J gene: TRBJ2-6
CDR3 length: 17
D gene: TRBD2
clone size: -
CDR3 DNA: TGCGCCAGCAGCCTCGGACTAGCGCGCTCTGGGGCCAACGTCCTGACTTTC
CDR3 protein: CASSLGLARSGANVLTF

V gene: TRBV4-1
J gene: TRBJ2-5
CDR3 length: 17
D gene: -
clone size: -
CDR3 DNA: TGCGCCAGCAGCCAAGATAGGGCTAGCCAGTTCCAAGAGACCCAGTACTTC
CDR3 protein: CASSQDRASQFQETQYF

V gene: TRBV15
J gene: TRBJ1-4
CDR3 length: 15
D gene: -
clone size: -
CDR3 DNA: TGTGCCACCAGCTCGCGCCCGGGATACAATGAAAAACTGTTTTTT
CDR3 protein: CATSSRPGYNEKLFF

V gene: TRBV2
J gene: TRBJ1-5
CDR3 length: 14
D gene: -
clone size: -
CDR3 DNA: TGTGCCAGCAGTGTTCCCAGTGCCGGTCAGCCCCAGCATTTT
CDR3 protein: CASSVPSAGQPQHF

V gene: TRBV6-5
J gene: TRBJ2-7
CDR3 length: 14
D gene: -
clone size: -
CDR3 DNA: TGTGCCAGCAGTTATGGGGAGCCCCCCTACGAGCAGTACTTC
CDR3 protein: CASSYGEPPYEQYF

V gene: TRBV29-1
J gene: TRBJ2-7
CDR3 length: 14
D gene: TRBD1
clone size: -
CDR3 DNA: TGCAGCGTCACAGGGGGAGTGAAGAACAGGGAGCAGTACTTC
CDR3 protein: CSVTGGVKNREQYF

V gene: TRBV4-1
J gene: TRBJ2-1
CDR3 length: 16
D gene: TRBD2
clone size: -
CDR3 DNA: TGCGCCAGCAGCCATCCCGGGACTAGCGGGGCTAATGAGCAGTTCTTC
CDR3 protein: CASSHPGTSGANEQFF

V gene: TRBV27
J gene: TRBJ2-3
CDR3 length: 14
D gene: -
clone size: -
CDR3 DNA: TGTGCCAGCAGTTTGGGCAGAGGCACAGATACGCAGTATTTT
CDR3 protein: CASSLGRGTDTQYF

V gene: TRBV25-1
J gene: TRBJ2-2
CDR3 length: 17
D gene: -
clone size: once
CDR3 DNA: TGTGCCAGCAGTGAATATATCACTACAATAAACACCGGGGAGCTGTTTTTT
CDR3 protein: CASSEYITTINTGELFF

V gene: TRBV2
J gene: TRBJ2-6
CDR3 length: 18
D gene: TRBD1
clone size: -
CDR3 DNA: TGTGCCAGCAGTGTAAATGGACAGGCCGGCTCTGGGGCCAACGTCCTGACTTTC
CDR3 protein: CASSVNGQAGSGANVLTF

V gene: TRBV7-9
J gene: TRBJ2-3
CDR3 length: 15
D gene: TRBD2
clone size: -
CDR3 DNA: TGTGCCAGCAGCGCTAGCGGGAGCAGCACAGATACGCAGTATTTT
CDR3 protein: CASSASGSSTDTQYF

V gene: TRBV5-1
J gene: TRBJ1-5
CDR3 length: 13
D gene: -
clone size: -
CDR3 DNA: TGCGCCAGCAGCCGGGCATCCGGTCAGCCCCAGCATTTT
CDR3 protein: CASSRASGQPQHF

V gene: TRBV19
J gene: TRBJ2-5
CDR3 length: 16
D gene: TRBD1
clone size: -
CDR3 DNA: TGTGCCAGTAGTATCTCTTTGTCAGGGGGCCGAGAGACCCAGTACTTC
CDR3 protein: CASSISLSGGRETQYF

V gene: TRBV7-2
J gene: TRBJ2-2
CDR3 length: 15
D gene: -
clone size: -
CDR3 DNA: TGTGCCAGCAGCTTAGTCCGGGGGCGAGTAGGGGAGCTGTTTTTT
CDR3 protein: CASSLVRGRVGELFF

V gene: TRBV29-1
J gene: TRBJ1-4
CDR3 length: 13
D gene: -
clone size: -
CDR3 DNA: TGCAGCGTTGTAGGGGCAACTAATGAAAAACTGTTTTTT
CDR3 protein: CSVVGATNEKLFF

V gene: TRBV19
J gene: TRBJ2-2
CDR3 length: 14
D gene: -
clone size: -
CDR3 DNA: TGTGCCAGTAGTCCCTTGAGGGACACCGGGGAGCTGTTTTTT
CDR3 protein: CASSPLRDTGELFF

V gene: TRBV18
J gene: TRBJ1-6
CDR3 length: 12
D gene: -
clone size: -
CDR3 DNA: TGTGCCAGCTCACTAGAGGACCAACCCCTCCACTTT
CDR3 protein: CASSLEDQPLHF

V gene: TRBV2
J gene: TRBJ2-7
CDR3 length: 14
D gene: -
clone size: -
CDR3 DNA: TGTGCCAGCAGCCGGGGGGCGGGATCCTACGAGCAGTACTTC
CDR3 protein: CASSRGAGSYEQYF